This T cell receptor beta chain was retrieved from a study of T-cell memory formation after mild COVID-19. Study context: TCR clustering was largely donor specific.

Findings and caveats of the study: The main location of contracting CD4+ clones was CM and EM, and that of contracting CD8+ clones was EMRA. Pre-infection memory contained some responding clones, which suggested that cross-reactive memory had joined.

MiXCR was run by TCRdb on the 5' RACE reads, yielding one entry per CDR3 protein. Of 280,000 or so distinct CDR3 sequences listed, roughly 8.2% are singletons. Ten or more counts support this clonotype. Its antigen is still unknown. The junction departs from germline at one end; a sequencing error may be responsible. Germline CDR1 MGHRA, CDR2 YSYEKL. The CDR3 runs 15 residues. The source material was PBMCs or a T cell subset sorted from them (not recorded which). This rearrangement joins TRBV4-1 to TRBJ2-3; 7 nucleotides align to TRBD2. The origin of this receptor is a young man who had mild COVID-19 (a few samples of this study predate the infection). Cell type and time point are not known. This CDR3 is CASRQGARGGDTQYF. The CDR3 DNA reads TGCGCCAGCAGGCAAGGAGCGCGGGGAGGGGATACGCAGTATTTT.